The 10 T cell receptor beta chains in this list originate from one sample, sequenced in a study of persistence of HIV-infected CD4 T cells. No antigen is known for these receptors. This was the immunoSEQ version 4 assay in survey mode. The assay was immunoSEQ multiplex PCR, and TCRdb's table has in-frame clones only and misses some. Here the sample spans 35,000 to 45,000 clones, around 80% being singletons. Lysates of CMV-infected fibroblasts at around 9.9 ug/mL stimulated these cells. Memory cells lacking CD40L and CD69 with high CD45RO were sorted. Sequences were derived from CD4+ T cells sorted from PBMCs after approximately 19-hour stimulation, sampled from a patient who received antiretroviral therapy. These receptors came from an adult man with HIV who was CMV-seropositive.

The sample holds one count of this clone. The gene calls are TRBV6-5 and TRBJ1-5; a weak D match, TRBD1 (5 bases). The CDR3 is made up of 15 amino acids. The V end lost 6 bases, the J end lost 0 bases, and 12 bases lay between the germline ends. Germline assignment: CDR1 MNHEY and CDR2 SVGAGI. The CDR3 here is CASRGGSYSNQPQHF. CDR3 bases: TGTGCCAGCAGGGGGGGATCCTATAGCAATCAGCCCCAGCATTTT.

This chain uses TRBV19 with TRBJ1-1, with D tentatively TRBD1 (6 bases). The CDR3 is made up of 14 amino acids. Germline V CDR1 and CDR2: LNHDA, SQIVND (reference sequence). With 3 bases removed from V and 1 base from J, the gap between germline ends came to 9 bases. The CDR3 spells CASSIQGKNTEAFF. The CDR3 DNA sequence: TGTGCCAGTAGTATTCAGGGGAAGAACACTGAAGCTTTCTTT. Full variable domain (rest looked up from reference TRBV19 and TRBJ1-1): DGGITQSPKYLFRKEGQNVTLSCEQNLNHDAMYWYRQDPGQGLRLIYYSQIVNDFQKGDIAEGYSVSREKKESFPLTVTSAQKNPTAFYLCASSIQGKNTEAFFGQGTRLTVV.

Here the CDR3 reads CASRPGGTGGTDTQYF. Written as DNA, the CDR3 is TGTGCCAGTAGACCCGGCGGGACAGGGGGCACAGATACGCAGTATTTT. The rearrangement joins TRBV19 to TRBJ2-3, with 10 bases that match TRBD1. Per the germline V gene, CDR1 is LNHDA and CDR2 is SQIVND (reference sequence). This CDR3 contains 16 residues. Trimming removed 6 bases from V and 1 base from J; junction bases left unmatched: 7.

The rearrangement uses TRBV10-3 and TRBJ2-3, with TRBD1 matching over 9 bases. From germline, CDR1 is ENHRY and CDR2 SYGVKD. Germline trimming cut 5 bases from V and 5 bases from J; bases unmatched to any gene: 2. The CDR3 sequence is 13 residues long. The CDR3 sequence is CAISRTGVDTQYF. CDR3 bases: TGTGCCATCAGTAGGACAGGGGTAGATACGCAGTATTTT.

This chain uses TRBV5-5 with TRBJ2-3; 7 bases map to TRBD2. The CDR3 covers 14 residues. Per the germline V gene, CDR1 is SGHKS and CDR2 is YYEKEE (reference sequence). V lost 3 bases to trimming and J lost 2 bases; unmatched junction nucleotides: 3. CDR3: CASSSRGSTDTQYF. The DNA of the CDR3 is TGTGCCAGCAGCTCGCGGGGGTCCACAGATACGCAGTATTTT.

The chain carries TRBV7-3 and TRBJ2-3; D possibly corresponds to TRBD1 (6 bases). The CDR3 contains 16 residues. V was pared by 3 bases and J by 3 bases, with 16 bases between. From germline, CDR1 is SGHTA and CDR2 FQGTGA. The CDR3 protein is CASSLGTFRSTDTQYF. The CDR3 bases are TGTGCCAGCAGCTTGGGGACATTCCGAAGTACAGATACGCAGTATTTT.

The V and J genes are TRBV5-1 and TRBJ1-2, with D possibly TRBD1 on 6 matching bases. The CDR3 consists of 13 residues. The germline V gene encodes CDR1 SGHRS and CDR2 YFSETQ. The V gene lost 4 bases and the J gene lost 2 bases, with 9 bases spanning the gap. The CDR3 here is CASSRTVNYGYTF. In nucleotides, the CDR3 is TGCGCCAGCAGCAGGACAGTGAACTATGGCTACACCTTC. Full variable domain (missing parts from reference TRBV5-1 and TRBJ1-2): KAGVTQTPRYLIKTRGQQVTLSCSPISGHRSVSWYQQTPGQGLQFLFEYFSETQRNKGNFPGRFSGRQFSNSRSEMNVSTLELGDSALYLCASSRTVNYGYTFGSGTRLTVV.

V and J are TRBV18 and TRBJ1-4; D perhaps matches TRBD1 (6 bases). The CDR3 totals 14 residues. Germline assignment: CDR1 KGHSH and CDR2 LQKENI. Trimming shortened V by 3 bases and J by 4 bases, and 9 bases separated the two germline ends. Here the CDR3 DNA reads TGTGCCAGCTCACCGGAACAGGGTAATGAAAAACTGTTTTTT. Translated: CASSPEQGNEKLFF. Full variable domain (remainder filled in from reference TRBV18 and TRBJ1-4): NAGVMQNPRHLVRRRGQEARLRCSPMKGHSHVYWYRQLPEEGLKFMVYLQKENIIDESGMPKERFSAEFPKEGPSILRIQQVVRGDSAAYFCASSPEQGNEKLFFGSGTQLSVL.

The V gene is TRBV19, the J gene TRBJ1-1; D possibly corresponds to TRBD1 (5 bases). The ends were cut back, 1 base at V and 1 base at J, with 7 bases in the middle. Germline CDR1 reads LNHDA; CDR2 reads SQIVND (reference sequence). The CDR3 is 14 residues long. CDR3 sequence reads: CASSIVGGNTEAFF. The DNA for the CDR3 is TGTGCCAGTAGTATAGTTGGGGGGAACACTGAAGCTTTCTTT.

The chain combines TRBV28 with TRBJ1-2, with 7 bases aligning to TRBD1. Germline V gene data show CDR1 as MDHEN and CDR2 as SYDVKM. CDR3 length equals 15 residues. V lost 6 bases and J lost 5; bases outside the gene matches: 12. CDR3 region: CASRRTRDSPYGYTF. CDR3 DNA sequence: TGTGCCAGCAGACGAACACGGGACAGCCCTTATGGCTACACCTTC.